This paragraph reports one TCR beta chain. What it binds is not known. Sample time point: newly diagnosed GD, antithyroid drugs for less than 3 months. The authors made the TCR library using RNA they extracted from PBMCs. This specimen comes from a study of regulatory T cells in long-lasting Graves disease. Arm-PCR with iRepertoire HTBI primers amplified the CDR3 regions for these TCR beta libraries. Using its own MiXCR run on the multiplex PCR reads, TCRdb lists one record per CDR3 protein. The table has hundreds of thousands of distinct CDR3 sequences, about 12% seen once. The germline gives CDR1 MNHNS, CDR2 SASEGT. The CDR3 sequence is 14 residues long. Between the trimmed V and J ends, which lost 6 bases and 9 bases, there was a span of 17 bases. Overall study findings and caveats: With a small sample size, accuracy may have been reduced.

The same specimen was also included in a second study, on T cells in Graves' hyperthyroidism and ophthalmopathy. According to that study: First-round RT-PCR of the TCR CDR3 relied on the HTBI primer set. A model built on 13 V-J features separated ophthalmopathy from stable hyperthyroidism.

The chain has TRBV6-1 and TRBJ2-2; D perhaps matches TRBD1 (6 bases). Sequences were derived from peripheral blood mononuclear cells (PBMCs), sampled at new diagnosis, from a patient treated with antithyroid drugs. The origin of this receptor is a woman aged 25 to 39 with Graves disease. For the CDR3, the DNA is TGTGCCAGCAGACTAAATAACAGGGCTTGGGAGCTGTTTTTT. This codes for CASRLNNRAWELFF.